The entry that follows covers one TCR beta chain sequence. CDR3 length equals 15 residues. Germline CDR1 and CDR2: MNHNS and SASEGT. Trimming removed 3 bases from V and 7 bases from J; junction bases left unmatched: 10. The entry originates in a study of blood T cell repertoires in COVID-19. For the study at large: PBMCs, B-cell-depleted T cells, or T cells provided the cDNA or gDNA that made up the material.

Sequenced by immunoSEQ multiplex PCR; TCRdb stores in-frame clones only, minus some. The sample gives about 60,000 clones, roughly 80% of which show up once; 3% to 4.5% is in the top ten. Sequenced sample: PBMCs or T cells enriched from blood (not recorded which). This clonotype originated in a woman aged 40 to 49 with acute COVID-19. V usage is TRBV6-1 and J usage is TRBJ1-2, with 8 nucleotides matching TRBD1. The CDR3 loop reads CASSETRGLARGYTF. The CDR3 bases are TGTGCCAGCAGTGAGACCAGGGGGCTGGCACGTGGCTACACCTTC.